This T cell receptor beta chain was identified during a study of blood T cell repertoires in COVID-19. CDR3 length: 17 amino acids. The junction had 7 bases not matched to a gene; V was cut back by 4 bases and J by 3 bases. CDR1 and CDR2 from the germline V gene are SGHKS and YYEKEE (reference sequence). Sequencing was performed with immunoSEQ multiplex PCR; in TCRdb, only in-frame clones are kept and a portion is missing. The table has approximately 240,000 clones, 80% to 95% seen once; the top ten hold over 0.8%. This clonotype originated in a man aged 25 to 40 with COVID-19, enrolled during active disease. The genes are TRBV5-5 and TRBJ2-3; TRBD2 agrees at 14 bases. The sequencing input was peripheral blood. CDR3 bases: TGTGCCAGCAGCCCTCGGACTAGCGGGGGGAGAACAGATACGCAGTATTTT. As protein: CASSPRTSGGRTDTQYF.